The TCR beta chain described here comes from a study of molecular identifiers for immune sequencing clone quantification. Germline V gives CDR1 SGHRS, CDR2 YFSETQ. CDR3 size: 13 residues. The V end was cut by 0 bases, the J end by 2 bases, with 5 bases between. Points from the study as a whole: Because of identical TCR molecules sharing a barcode, sizes of highly expanded clones could be underestimated. Over 98% of CMV-specific effector molecules, but under 1% of naive ones, were in clones above 20 copies.

Ten or more counts support this clonotype. Its antigen remains unidentified. The use of previously described methods and listed TCR primers produced the bulk TCR libraries. TCRdb called the PCR reads again in MiXCR, with one record for every CDR3 protein. The sample yields approximately 590,000 distinct CDR3 sequences, about 25% seen once. Naive CD8 T cells were picked out by sorting for CD8+CD4-CCR7+CD45RA+. Sample: naive CD8+ T cells from blood, with Jurkat cell RNA spiked in. The subset: FACS-sorted CD8+CD4-CCR7+CD45RA+ naive T cells. The clonotype comes from a human donor in good health. Some libraries in this study had Jurkat cell RNA spiked in. V gene TRBV5-1 combines with J gene TRBJ2-5; D not certain. The CDR3: CASSLGVQETQYF. CDR3 sequence (DNA): TGCGCCAGCAGCTTGGGGGTTCAAGAGACCCAGTACTTC.